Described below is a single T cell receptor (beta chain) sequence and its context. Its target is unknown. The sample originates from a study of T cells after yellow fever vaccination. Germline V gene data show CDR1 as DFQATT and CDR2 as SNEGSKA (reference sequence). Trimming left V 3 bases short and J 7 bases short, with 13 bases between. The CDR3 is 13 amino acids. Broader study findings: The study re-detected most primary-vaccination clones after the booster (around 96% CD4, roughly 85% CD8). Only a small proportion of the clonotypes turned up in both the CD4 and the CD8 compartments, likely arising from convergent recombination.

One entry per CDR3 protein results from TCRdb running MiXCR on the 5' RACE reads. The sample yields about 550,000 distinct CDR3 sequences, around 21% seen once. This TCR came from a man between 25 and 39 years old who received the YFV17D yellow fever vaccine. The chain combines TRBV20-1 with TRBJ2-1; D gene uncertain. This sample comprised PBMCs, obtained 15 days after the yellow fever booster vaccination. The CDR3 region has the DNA TGCAGTGCTAGGGAGCCGAACGGGAATGAGCAGTTCTTC. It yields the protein CSAREPNGNEQFF.